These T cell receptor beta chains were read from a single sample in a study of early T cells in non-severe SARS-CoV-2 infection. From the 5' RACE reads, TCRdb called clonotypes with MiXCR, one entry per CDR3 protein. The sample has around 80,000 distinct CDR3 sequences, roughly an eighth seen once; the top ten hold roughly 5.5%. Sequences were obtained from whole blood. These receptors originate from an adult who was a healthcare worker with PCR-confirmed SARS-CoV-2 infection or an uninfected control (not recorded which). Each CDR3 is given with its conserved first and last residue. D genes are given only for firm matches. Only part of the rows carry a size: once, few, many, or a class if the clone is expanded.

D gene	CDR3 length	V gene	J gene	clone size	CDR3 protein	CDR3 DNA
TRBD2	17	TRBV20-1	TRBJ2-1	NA	CSARYGGDGSSYNEQFF	TGCAGTGCTAGATATGGGGGGGACGGGAGCTCCTACAATGAGCAGTTCTTC
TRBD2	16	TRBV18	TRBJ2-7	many	CASSPRGSGYLGEQYF	TGTGCCAGCTCACCACGCGGTAGCGGGTATCTAGGAGAGCAGTACTTC
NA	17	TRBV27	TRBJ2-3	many	CASSWPQGRESTDTQYF	TGTGCCAGCAGTTGGCCCCAGGGGCGGGAGAGCACAGATACGCAGTATTTT
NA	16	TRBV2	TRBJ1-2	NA	CASLSFSGERSYGYTF	TGTGCCAGCCTATCCTTCTCAGGGGAACGAAGCTATGGCTACACCTTC
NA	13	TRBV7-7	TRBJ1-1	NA	CASKESVNTEAFF	TGTGCCTCGAAGGAGTCGGTGAACACTGAAGCTTTCTTT
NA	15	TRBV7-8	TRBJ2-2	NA	CASSLRVSNTGELFF	TGTGCCAGCAGCTTAAGGGTTTCGAACACCGGGGAGCTGTTTTTT
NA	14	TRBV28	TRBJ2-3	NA	CASGTPRNTDTQYF	TGTGCCAGCGGGACTCCTCGGAACACAGATACGCAGTATTTT
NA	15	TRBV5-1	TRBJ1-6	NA	CASSLEGSRNSPLHF	TGCGCCAGCAGCTTGGAGGGGTCGCGTAATTCACCCCTCCACTTT
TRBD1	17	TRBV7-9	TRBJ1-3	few	CASSSTRDRGPGNTIYF	TGTGCCAGCAGCTCCACCCGGGACAGGGGGCCTGGAAACACCATATATTTT
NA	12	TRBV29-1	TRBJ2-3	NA	CSVVSRADTQYF	TGCAGCGTTGTCTCCAGGGCGGATACGCAGTATTTT
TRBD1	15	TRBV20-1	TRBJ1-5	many	CSARDRRQGYQPQHF	TGCAGTGCTAGAGATCGGAGACAGGGATATCAGCCCCAGCATTTT
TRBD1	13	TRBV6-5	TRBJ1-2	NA	CASSRTGDYGYTF	TGTGCCAGCAGTCGGACAGGGGACTATGGCTACACCTTC
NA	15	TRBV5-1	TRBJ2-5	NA	CASSLAGVGAETQYF	TGCGCCAGCAGCTTGGCAGGCGTTGGGGCAGAGACCCAGTACTTC
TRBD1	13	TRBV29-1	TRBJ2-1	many	CSVQGQGPNEQFF	TGCAGCGTTCAGGGACAGGGGCCTAATGAGCAGTTCTTC
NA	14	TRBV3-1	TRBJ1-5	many	CASSPRQGNQPQHF	TGTGCCAGCAGCCCCCGACAGGGCAATCAGCCCCAGCATTTT
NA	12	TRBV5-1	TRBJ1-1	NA	CASFDVLTEAFF	TGCGCCAGCTTCGACGTATTGACTGAAGCTTTCTTT
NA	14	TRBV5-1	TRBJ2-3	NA	CASSTTRDGNSQYF	TGCGCCAGCAGCACGACCCGGGACGGAAATTCGCAGTATTTT
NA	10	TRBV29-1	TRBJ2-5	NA	CSVGSETQYF	TGCAGCGTGGGTTCGGAGACCCAGTACTTC